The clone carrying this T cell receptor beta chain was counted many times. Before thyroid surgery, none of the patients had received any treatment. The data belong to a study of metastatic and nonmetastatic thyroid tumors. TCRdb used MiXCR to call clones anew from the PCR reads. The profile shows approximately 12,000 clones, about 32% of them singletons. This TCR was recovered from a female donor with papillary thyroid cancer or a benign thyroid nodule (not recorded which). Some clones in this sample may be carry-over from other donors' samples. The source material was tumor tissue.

In DNA, the CDR3 is TGTGCCAGTTCGCTAGCGTACACAGATACGCAGTATTTT. Translating it yields CASSLAYTDTQYF. V usage is TRBV19 and J usage is TRBJ2-3, with D possibly TRBD2 on 6 matching bases. Trimming removed 8 bases at V and 2 bases at J, with 11 bases between. The CDR3 extends over 13 amino acids. The germline gives CDR1 LNHDA, CDR2 SQIVND (reference sequence).